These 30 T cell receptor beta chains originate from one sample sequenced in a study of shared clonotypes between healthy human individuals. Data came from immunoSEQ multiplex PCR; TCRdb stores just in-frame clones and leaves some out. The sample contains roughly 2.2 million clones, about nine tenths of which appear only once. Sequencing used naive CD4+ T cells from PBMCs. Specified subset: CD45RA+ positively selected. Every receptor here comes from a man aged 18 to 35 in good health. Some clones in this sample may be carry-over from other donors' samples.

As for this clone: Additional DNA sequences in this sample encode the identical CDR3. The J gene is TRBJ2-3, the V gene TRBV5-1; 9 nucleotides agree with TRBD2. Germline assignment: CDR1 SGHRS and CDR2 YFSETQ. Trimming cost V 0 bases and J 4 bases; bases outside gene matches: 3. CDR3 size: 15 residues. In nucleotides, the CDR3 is TGCGCCAGCAGCTTGGAGGGCGGGAGGGCAGATACGCAGTATTTT. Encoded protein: CASSLEGGRADTQYF.

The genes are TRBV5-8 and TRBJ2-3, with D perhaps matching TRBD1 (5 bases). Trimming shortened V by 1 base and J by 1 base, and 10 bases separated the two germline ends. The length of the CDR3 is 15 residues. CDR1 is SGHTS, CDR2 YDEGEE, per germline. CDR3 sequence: CASSLRGGGTDTQYF. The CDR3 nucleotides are TGTGCCAGCAGCTTGAGGGGTGGAGGCACAGATACGCAGTATTTT.

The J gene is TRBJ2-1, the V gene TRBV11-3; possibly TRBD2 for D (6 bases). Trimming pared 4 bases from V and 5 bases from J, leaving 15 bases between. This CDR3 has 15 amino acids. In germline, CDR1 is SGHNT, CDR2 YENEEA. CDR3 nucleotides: TGTGCCAGCAGCTCCCCGGGATGGGGGGACAATGAGCAGTTCTTC. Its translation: CASSSPGWGDNEQFF.

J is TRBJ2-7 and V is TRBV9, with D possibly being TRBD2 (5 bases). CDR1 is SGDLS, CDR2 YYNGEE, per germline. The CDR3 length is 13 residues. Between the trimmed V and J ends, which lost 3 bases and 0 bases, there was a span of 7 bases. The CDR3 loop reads CASSDGDSYEQYF. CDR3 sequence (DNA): TGTGCCAGCAGCGACGGGGACTCCTACGAGCAGTACTTC.

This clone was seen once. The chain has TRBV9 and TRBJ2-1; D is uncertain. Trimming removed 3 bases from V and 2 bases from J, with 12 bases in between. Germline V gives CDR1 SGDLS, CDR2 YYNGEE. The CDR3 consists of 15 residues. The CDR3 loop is CASSDTVTPYNEQFF. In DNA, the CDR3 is TGTGCCAGCAGCGACACAGTAACCCCCTACAATGAGCAGTTCTTC.

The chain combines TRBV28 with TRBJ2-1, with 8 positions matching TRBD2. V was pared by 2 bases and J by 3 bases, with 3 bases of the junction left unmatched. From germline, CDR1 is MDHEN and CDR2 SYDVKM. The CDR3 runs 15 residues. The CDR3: CASSLGGRIYNEQFF. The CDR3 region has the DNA TGTGCCAGCAGTTTAGGCGGGAGGATCTACAATGAGCAGTTCTTC.

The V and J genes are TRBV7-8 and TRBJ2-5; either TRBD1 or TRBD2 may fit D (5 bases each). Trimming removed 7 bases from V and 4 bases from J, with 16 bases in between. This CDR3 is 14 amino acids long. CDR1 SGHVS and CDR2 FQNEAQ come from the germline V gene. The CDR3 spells CASTARQRGETQYF. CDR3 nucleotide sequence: TGTGCCAGCACCGCGCGACAGAGGGGAGAGACCCAGTACTTC.

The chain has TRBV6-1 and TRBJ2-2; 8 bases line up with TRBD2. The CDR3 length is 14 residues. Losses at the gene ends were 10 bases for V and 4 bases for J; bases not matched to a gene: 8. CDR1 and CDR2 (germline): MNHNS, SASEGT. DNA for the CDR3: TGTGCCACATCCCTCAGCGGGAGCACCGGGGAGCTGTTTTTT. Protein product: CATSLSGSTGELFF.

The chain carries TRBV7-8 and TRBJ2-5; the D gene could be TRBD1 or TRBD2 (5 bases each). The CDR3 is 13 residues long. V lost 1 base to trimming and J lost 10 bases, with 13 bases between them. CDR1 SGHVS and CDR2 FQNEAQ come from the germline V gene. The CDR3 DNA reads TGTGCCAGCAGCTTAGGTGGGGGAGTGGACCAGTACTTC. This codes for CASSLGGGVDQYF.

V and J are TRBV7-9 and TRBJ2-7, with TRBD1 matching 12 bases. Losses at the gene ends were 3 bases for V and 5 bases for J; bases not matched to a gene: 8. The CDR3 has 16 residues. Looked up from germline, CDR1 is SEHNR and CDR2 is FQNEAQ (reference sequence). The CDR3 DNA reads TGTGCCAGCAGCTTGGGACAGGGGGCCCCTATGAACGAGCAGTACTTC. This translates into CASSLGQGAPMNEQYF. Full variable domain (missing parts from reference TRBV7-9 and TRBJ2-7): DTGVSQNPRHKITKRGQNVTFRCDPISEHNRLYWYRQTLGQGPEFLTYFQNEAQLEKSRLLSDRFSAERPKGSFSTLEIQRTEQGDSAMYLCASSLGQGAPMNEQYFGPGTRLTVT.

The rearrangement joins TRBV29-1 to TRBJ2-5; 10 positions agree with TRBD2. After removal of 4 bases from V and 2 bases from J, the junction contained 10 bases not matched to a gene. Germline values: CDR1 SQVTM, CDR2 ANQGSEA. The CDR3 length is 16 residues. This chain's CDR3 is CSVADRAAGGQETQYF. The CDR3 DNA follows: TGCAGCGTTGCCGATCGTGCAGCGGGAGGGCAAGAGACCCAGTACTTC.

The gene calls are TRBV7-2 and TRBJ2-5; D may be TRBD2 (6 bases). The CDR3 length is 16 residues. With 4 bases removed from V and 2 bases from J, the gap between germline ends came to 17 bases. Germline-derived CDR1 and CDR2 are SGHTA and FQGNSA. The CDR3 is CASSSGLTRSQETQYF. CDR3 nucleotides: TGTGCCAGCAGCTCGGGACTTACGAGGAGTCAAGAGACCCAGTACTTC. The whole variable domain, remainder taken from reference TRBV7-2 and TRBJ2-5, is GAGVSQSPSNKVTEKGKDVELRCDPISGHTALYWYRQSLGQGLEFLIYFQGNSAPDKSGLPSDRFSAERTGGSVSTLTIQRTQQEDSAVYLCASSSGLTRSQETQYFGPGTRLLVL.

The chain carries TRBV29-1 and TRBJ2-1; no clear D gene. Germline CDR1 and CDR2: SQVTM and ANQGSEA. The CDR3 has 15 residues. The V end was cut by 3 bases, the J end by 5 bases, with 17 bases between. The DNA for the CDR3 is TGCAGCGTTGAGGGATCCCCAGAAAGAAACAATGAGCAGTTCTTC. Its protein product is CSVEGSPERNNEQFF.

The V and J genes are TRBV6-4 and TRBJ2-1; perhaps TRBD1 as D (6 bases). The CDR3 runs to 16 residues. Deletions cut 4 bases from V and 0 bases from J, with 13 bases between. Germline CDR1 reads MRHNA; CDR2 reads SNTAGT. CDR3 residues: CASSALRGGSYNEQFF. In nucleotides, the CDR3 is TGTGCCAGCAGTGCCCTCAGGGGCGGCTCCTACAATGAGCAGTTCTTC.

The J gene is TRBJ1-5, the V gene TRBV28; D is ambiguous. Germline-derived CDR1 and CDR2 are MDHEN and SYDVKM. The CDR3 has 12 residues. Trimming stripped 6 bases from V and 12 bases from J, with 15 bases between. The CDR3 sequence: CASRPATGYQHF. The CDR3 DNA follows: TGTGCCAGCAGACCCGCTACGGGGTACCAGCATTTT.

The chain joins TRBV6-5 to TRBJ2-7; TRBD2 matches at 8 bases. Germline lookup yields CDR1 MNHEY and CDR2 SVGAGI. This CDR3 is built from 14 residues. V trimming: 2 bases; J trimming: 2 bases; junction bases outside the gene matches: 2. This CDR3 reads CASSYRREAYEQYF. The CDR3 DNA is TGTGCCAGCAGTTACAGGCGGGAGGCCTACGAGCAGTACTTC.

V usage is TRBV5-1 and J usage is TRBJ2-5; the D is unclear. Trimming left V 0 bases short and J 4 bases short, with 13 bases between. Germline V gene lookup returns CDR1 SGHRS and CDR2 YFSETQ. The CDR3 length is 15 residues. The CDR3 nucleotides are TGCGCCAGCAGCTTGGCCAATCCGGACGTAGAGACCCAGTACTTC. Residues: CASSLANPDVETQYF.

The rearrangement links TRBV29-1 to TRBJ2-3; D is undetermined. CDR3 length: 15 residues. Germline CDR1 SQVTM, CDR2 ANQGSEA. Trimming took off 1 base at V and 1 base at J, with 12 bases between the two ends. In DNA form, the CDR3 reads TGCAGCGTTGAAGGACCCAGGTCTGGCACAGATACGCAGTATTTT. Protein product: CSVEGPRSGTDTQYF.

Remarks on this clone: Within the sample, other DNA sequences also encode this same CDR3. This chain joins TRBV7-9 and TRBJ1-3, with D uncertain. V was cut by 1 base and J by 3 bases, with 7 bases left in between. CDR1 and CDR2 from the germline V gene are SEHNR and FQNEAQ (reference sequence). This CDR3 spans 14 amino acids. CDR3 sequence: CASSLGQLGNTIYF. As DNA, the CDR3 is TGTGCCAGCAGCTTAGGGCAGCTTGGAAACACCATATATTTT.

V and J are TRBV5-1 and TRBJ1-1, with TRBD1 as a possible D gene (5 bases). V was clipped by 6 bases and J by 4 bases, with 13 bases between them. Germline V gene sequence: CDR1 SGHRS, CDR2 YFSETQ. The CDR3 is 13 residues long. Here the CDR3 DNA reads TGCGCCAGCAACCGGGACGTCGGCACTGAAGCTTTCTTT. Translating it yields CASNRDVGTEAFF.

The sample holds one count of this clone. CDR3 sequence reads: CASSRDGNQPQHF. The CDR3 region has the DNA TGTGCCAGCAGCAGGGATGGCAATCAGCCCCAGCATTTT. The V and J genes are TRBV9 and TRBJ1-5, with D unclear. V was shortened by 4 bases and J by 2 bases, with 7 bases between the two germline ends. The length of the CDR3 is 13 residues. Germline V gives CDR1 SGDLS, CDR2 YYNGEE.

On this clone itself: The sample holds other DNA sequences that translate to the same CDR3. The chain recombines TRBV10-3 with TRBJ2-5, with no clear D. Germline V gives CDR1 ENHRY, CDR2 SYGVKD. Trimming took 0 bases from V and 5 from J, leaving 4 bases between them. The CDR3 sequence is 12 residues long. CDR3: CAISESEETQYF. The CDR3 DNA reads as TGTGCCATCAGTGAGTCTGAGGAGACCCAGTACTTC.

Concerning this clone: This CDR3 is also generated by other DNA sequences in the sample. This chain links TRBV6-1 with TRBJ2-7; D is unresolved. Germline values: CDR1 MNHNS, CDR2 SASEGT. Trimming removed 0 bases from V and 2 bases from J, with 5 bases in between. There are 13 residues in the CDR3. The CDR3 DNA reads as TGTGCCAGCAGTGAAGCGGGTCCCTACGAGCAGTACTTC. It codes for CASSEAGPYEQYF.

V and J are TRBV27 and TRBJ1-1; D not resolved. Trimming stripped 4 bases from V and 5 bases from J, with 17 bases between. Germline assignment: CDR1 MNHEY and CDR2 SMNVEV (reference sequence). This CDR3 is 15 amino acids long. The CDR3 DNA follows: TGTGCCAGCAGTTCCCTTCAGGTGTTTCGGACTGAAGCTTTCTTT. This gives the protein CASSSLQVFRTEAFF.

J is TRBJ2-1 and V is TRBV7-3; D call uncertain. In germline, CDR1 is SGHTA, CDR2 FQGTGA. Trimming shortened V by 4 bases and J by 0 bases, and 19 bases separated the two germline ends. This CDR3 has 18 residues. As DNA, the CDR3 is TGTGCCAGCAGCTCCCTCGGTAGGGTATTAAGCTCCTACAATGAGCAGTTCTTC. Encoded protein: CASSSLGRVLSSYNEQFF. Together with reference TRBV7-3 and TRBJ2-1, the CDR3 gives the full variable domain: GAGVSQTPSNKVTEKGKYVELRCDPISGHTALYWYRQSLGQGPEFLIYFQGTGAADDSGLPNDRFFAVRPEGSVSTLKIQRTERGDSAVYLCASSSLGRVLSSYNEQFFGPGTRLTVL.

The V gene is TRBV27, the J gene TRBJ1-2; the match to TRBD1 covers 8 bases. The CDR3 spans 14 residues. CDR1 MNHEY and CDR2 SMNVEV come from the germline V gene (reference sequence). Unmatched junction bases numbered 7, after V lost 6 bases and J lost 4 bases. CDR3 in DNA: TGTGCCAGCAGGACTCAGGGGGCGGGCTATGGCTACACCTTC. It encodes CASRTQGAGYGYTF.

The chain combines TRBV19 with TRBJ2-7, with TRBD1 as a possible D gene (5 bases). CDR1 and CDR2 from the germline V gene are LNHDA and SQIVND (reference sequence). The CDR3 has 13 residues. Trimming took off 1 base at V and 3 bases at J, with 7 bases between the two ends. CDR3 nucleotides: TGTGCCAGTAGTATAGGACAGTTCTACGAGCAGTACTTC. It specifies CASSIGQFYEQYF.

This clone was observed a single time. CDR3 in DNA: TGTGCCACCAGCCCGCGTAGTGGTACCTACAATGAGCAGTTCTTC. Translated: CATSPRSGTYNEQFF. V is TRBV15 and J is TRBJ2-1; D is unclear. The CDR3 contains 15 residues. V lost 5 bases and J lost 2, with 13 bases in between. From germline, CDR1 is LNHNV and CDR2 YYDKDF (reference sequence).

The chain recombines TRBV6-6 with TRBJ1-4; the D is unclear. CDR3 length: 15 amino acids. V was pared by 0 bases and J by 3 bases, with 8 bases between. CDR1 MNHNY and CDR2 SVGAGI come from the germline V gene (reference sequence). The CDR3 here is CASSYSATPNEKLFF. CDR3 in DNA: TGTGCCAGCAGTTACTCTGCGACTCCTAATGAAAAACTGTTTTTT.

Here the CDR3 reads CASSSAGTGLETQYF. The DNA for the CDR3 is TGTGCCAGCAGTTCCGCCGGAACTGGGCTCGAGACGCAGTATTTT. This chain connects TRBV6-5 to TRBJ2-3, with D unresolved. V was clipped by 4 bases and J by 9 bases, with 20 bases between them. The CDR3 runs 15 residues. Germline V lookup: CDR1 MNHEY, CDR2 SVGAGI.